The clone carrying this TCR beta chain has at least ten counts. The sample originates from a study of human T cells and chemical hapten exposure. Turning to the study itself: Each patch test put 0.01% DPC on the upper back, and results were read at 6 days.

The CDR3 is made up of 14 amino acids. Germline CDR1 is MNHEY and CDR2 is SVGEGT. Trimming cost V 7 bases and J 0 bases; bases outside gene matches: 6. TCRdb re-called the RACE reads through MiXCR, storing one row per CDR3 protein. Of some 43,000 distinct CDR3 sequences in the sample, about 4.2% were seen once. The sample's time point: patch test 1, 2 weeks after DPC sensitization. Stated treatment: therapeutic diphenylcyclopropenone sensitization with weekly scalp DPC. Total RNA extraction was carried out from unfractionated whole blood. The chain has TRBV6-2 or TRBV6-3 and TRBJ2-7, with TRBD1 matching over 7 bases. This receptor was obtained from a man aged 50 or older with alopecia areata. Some clones in this sample may be carry-over from other donors' samples. Here the sequenced sample was whole blood, taken in connection with sensitization to the hapten diphenylcyclopropenone (DPC). The CDR3 DNA reads as TGTGCCAGCACCAACAGGGGCACCTCCTACGAGCAGTACTTC. It codes for CASTNRGTSYEQYF.